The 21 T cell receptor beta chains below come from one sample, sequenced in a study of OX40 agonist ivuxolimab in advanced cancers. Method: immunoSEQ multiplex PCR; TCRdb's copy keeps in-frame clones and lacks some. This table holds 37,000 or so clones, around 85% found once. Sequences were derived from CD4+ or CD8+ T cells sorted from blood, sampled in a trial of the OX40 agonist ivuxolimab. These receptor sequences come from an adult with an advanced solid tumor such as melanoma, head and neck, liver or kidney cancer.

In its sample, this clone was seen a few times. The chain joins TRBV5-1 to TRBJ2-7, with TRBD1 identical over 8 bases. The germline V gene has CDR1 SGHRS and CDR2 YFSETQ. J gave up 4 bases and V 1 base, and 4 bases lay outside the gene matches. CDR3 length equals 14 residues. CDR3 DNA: TGCGCCAGCAGCTTGCCAGGGGGCGGGTACGAGCAGTACTTC. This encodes CASSLPGGGYEQYF.

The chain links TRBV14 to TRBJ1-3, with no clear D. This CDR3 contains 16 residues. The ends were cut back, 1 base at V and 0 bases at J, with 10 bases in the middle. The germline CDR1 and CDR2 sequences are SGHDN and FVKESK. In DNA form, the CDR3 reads TGTGCCAGCAGCCAAGTAGGGCGGGGCTCTGGAAACACCATATATTTT. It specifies CASSQVGRGSGNTIYF. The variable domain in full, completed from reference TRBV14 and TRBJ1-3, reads EAGVTQFPSHSVIEKGQTVTLRCDPISGHDNLYWYRRVMGKEIKFLLHFVKESKQDESGMPNNRFLAERTGGTYSTLKVQPAELEDSGVYFCASSQVGRGSGNTIYFGEGSWLTVV.

Here the CDR3 DNA reads TGTGCCAGCAGCCAAGTACTCGGGGGGATCTACGAGCAGTACTTC. Translated: CASSQVLGGIYEQYF. V is TRBV4-2 and J is TRBJ2-7; 7 nucleotides align to TRBD2. Germline V gene sequence: CDR1 LGHNA, CDR2 YNFKEQ. There are 15 residues in the CDR3. V trimming: 1 base; J trimming: 3 bases; junction bases outside the gene matches: 6.

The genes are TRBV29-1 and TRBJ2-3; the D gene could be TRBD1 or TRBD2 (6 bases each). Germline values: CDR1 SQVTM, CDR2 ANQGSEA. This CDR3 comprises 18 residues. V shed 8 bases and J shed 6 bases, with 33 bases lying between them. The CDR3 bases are TGCAGCTTCACCACTACGGGGGCCCCGGGACATAGCGGCGATACGCAGTATTTT. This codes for CSFTTTGAPGHSGDTQYF.

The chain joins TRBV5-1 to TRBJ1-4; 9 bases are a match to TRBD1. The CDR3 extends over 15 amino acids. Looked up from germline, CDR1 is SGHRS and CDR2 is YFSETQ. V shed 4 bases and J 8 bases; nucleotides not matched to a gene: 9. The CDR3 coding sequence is TGCGCCAGCAGCCTGGGACAGGGCGGGGAGGAAAAACTGTTTTTT. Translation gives CASSLGQGGEEKLFF.

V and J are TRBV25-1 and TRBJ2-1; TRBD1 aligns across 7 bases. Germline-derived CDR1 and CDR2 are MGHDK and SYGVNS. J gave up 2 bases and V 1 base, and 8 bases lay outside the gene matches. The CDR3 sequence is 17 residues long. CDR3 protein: CASSELTGSLAYNEQFF. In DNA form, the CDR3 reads TGTGCCAGCAGTGAATTGACAGGGAGTCTAGCCTACAATGAGCAGTTCTTC.

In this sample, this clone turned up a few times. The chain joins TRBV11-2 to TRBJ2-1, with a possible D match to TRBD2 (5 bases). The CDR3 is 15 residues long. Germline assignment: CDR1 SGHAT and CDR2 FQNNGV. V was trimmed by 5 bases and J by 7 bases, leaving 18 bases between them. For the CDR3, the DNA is TGTGCCAGCAGCGTGGTAAGCTGGGCGGGTAATGAGCAGTTCTTC. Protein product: CASSVVSWAGNEQFF.

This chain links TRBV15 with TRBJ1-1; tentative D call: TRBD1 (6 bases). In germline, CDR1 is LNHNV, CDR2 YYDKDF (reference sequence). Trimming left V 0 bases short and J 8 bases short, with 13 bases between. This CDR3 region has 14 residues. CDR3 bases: TGTGCCACCAGCAGAGATGTCGACAGGCGAGAAGCTTTCTTT. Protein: CATSRDVDRREAFF. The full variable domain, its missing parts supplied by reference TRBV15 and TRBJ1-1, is DAMVIQNPRYQVTQFGKPVTLSCSQTLNHNVMYWYQQKSSQAPKLLFHYYDKDFNNEADTPDNFQSRRPNTSFCFLDIRSPGLGDTAMYLCATSRDVDRREAFFGQGTRLTVV.

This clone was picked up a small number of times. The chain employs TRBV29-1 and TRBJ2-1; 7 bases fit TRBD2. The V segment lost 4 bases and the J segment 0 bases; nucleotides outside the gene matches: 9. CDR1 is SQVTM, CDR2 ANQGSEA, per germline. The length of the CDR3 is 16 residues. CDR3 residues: CSVVSASGSSYNEQFF. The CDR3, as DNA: TGCAGCGTTGTATCGGCTAGCGGAAGCTCCTACAATGAGCAGTTCTTC.

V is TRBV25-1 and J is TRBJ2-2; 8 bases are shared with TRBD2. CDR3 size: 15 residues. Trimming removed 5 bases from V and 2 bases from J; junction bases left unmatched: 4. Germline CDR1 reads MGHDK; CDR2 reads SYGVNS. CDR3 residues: CASSNGGDNTGELFF. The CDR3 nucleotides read TGTGCCAGCAGTAACGGGGGGGATAACACCGGGGAGCTGTTTTTT. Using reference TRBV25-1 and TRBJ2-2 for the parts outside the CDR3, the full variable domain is EADIYQTPRYLVIGTGKKITLECSQTMGHDKMYWYQQDPGMELHLIHYSYGVNSTEKGDLSSESTVSRIRTEHFPLTLESARPSHTSQYLCASSNGGDNTGELFFGEGSRLTVL.

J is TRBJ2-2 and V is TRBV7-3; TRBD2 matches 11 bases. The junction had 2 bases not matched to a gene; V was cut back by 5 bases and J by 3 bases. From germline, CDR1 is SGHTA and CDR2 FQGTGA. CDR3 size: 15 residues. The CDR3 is CASSPTSGDTGELFF. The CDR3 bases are TGTGCCAGCAGCCCGACTAGCGGGGACACCGGGGAGCTGTTTTTT.

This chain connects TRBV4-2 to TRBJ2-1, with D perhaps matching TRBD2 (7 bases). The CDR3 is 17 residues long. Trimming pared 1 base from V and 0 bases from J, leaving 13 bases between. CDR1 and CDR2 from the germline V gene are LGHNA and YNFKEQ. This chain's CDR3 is CASSQVAGASSYNEQFF. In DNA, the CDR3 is TGTGCCAGCAGCCAAGTCGCGGGGGCTAGCTCCTACAATGAGCAGTTCTTC.

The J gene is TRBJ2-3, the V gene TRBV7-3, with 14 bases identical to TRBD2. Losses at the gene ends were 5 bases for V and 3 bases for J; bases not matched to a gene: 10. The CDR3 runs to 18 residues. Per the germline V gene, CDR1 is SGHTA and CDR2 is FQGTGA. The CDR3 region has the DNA TGTGCCAGCAGCCCGCGACTAGCGGGAGGGCTAGGTACAGATACGCAGTATTTT. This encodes CASSPRLAGGLGTDTQYF.

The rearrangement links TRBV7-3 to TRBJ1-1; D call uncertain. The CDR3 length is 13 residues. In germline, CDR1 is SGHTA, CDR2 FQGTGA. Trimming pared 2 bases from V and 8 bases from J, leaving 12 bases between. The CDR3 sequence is CASSLFSGAEAFF. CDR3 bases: TGTGCCAGCAGCTTATTCTCAGGTGCCGAAGCTTTCTTT.

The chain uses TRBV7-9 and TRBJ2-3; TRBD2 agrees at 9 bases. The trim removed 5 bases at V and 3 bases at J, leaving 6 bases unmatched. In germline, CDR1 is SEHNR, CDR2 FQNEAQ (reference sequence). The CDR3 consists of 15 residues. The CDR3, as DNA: TGTGCCAGCAGCACGACTAGCGGTAAAACAGATACGCAGTATTTT. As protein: CASSTTSGKTDTQYF.

Written as DNA, the CDR3 is TGCGCCAGCAGCCACCCTCAGGGTGGCACAGATACGCAGTATTTT. This gives the protein CASSHPQGGTDTQYF. The V and J genes are TRBV5-1 and TRBJ2-3; D is perhaps TRBD1 (5 bases). Looked up from germline, CDR1 is SGHRS and CDR2 is YFSETQ. The CDR3 loop spans 15 amino acids. V was trimmed by 4 bases and J by 1 base, leaving 13 bases between them. Looking up the rest from reference TRBV5-1 and TRBJ2-3 gives the full variable domain: KAGVTQTPRYLIKTRGQQVTLSCSPISGHRSVSWYQQTPGQGLQFLFEYFSETQRNKGNFPGRFSGRQFSNSRSEMNVSTLELGDSALYLCASSHPQGGTDTQYFGPGTRLTVL.

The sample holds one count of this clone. CDR3 DNA sequence: TGTGCCAGCAGTTTCGGGACAGGGCGCGGCTACACCTTC. Translation gives CASSFGTGRGYTF. This sequence joins TRBV27 and TRBJ1-2, with 9 positions matching TRBD1. Germline trimming cut 3 bases from V and 8 bases from J; bases unmatched to any gene: 4. From germline, CDR1 is MNHEY and CDR2 SMNVEV (reference sequence). The CDR3 covers 13 residues.

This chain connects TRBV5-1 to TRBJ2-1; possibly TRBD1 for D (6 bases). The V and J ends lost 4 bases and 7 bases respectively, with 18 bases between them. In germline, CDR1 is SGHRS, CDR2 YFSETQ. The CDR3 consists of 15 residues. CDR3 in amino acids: CASSPNLDRQNEQFF. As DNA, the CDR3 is TGCGCCAGCAGCCCAAACCTCGACAGGCAAAATGAGCAGTTCTTC.

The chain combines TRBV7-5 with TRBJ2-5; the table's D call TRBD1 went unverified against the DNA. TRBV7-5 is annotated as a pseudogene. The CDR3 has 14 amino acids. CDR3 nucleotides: TGTGTCAGAAGCTTAGCCGCAGTAAAAGAGACCCAGTACTTC. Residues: CVRSLAAVKETQYF.

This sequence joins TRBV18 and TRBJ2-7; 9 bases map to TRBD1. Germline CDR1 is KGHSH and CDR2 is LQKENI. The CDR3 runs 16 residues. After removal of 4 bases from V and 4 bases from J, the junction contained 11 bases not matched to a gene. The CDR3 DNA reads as TGTGCCAGCTCACGTCCCCCGGGACAGGGTCATTACGAGCAGTACTTC. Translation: CASSRPPGQGHYEQYF.

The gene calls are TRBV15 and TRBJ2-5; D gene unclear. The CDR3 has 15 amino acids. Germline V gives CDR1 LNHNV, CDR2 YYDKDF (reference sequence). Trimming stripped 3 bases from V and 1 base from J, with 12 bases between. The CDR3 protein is CATSRTSPGQETQYF. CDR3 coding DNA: TGTGCCACCAGCAGGACTTCCCCGGGCCAAGAGACCCAGTACTTC.